This TCR beta chain was sequenced in a study of control samples from healthy donors and cancer patients. Clones were read by immunoSEQ multiplex PCR, and TCRdb kept only the in-frame ones, dropping some. The sample yields fewer than 95,000 clones, 85% to 90% seen once. Specimen: blood. The sequence derives from a woman aged 40 to 50 in good health.

The chain's CDR3 is CASSEGGGGGNTIYF. The DNA of the CDR3 is TGTGCCAGCAGTGAAGGAGGGGGCGGAGGAAACACCATATATTTT. The chain recombines TRBV25-1 with TRBJ1-3; TRBD1 agrees at 7 bases. The CDR3 runs to 15 residues. J gave up 4 bases and V 2 bases, and 5 bases lay outside the gene matches. Looked up from germline, CDR1 is MGHDK and CDR2 is SYGVNS. Variable domain in full (rest from reference TRBV25-1 and TRBJ1-3): EADIYQTPRYLVIGTGKKITLECSQTMGHDKMYWYQQDPGMELHLIHYSYGVNSTEKGDLSSESTVSRIRTEHFPLTLESARPSHTSQYLCASSEGGGGGNTIYFGEGSWLTVV.